Listed here is a single T cell receptor (beta chain). Its cognate antigen is unknown. The naive CD8 subset, CD45RO-negative cells positively selected for CCR7, excluded terminally differentiated effector memory CD45RA+ cells. The repertoire was sequenced with immunoSEQ multiplex PCR; TCRdb's copy has only in-frame clones and lacks some. Here the sample spans 550,000 to 750,000 clones, around 95% being singletons. This sample was included in a study of shared clonotypes between healthy human individuals. General study findings and limits: There were few donors, and this limited the genetic and exposure-history diversity represented. Generally, estimated richness proved larger in naive subsets than it did in memory subsets. The naive CD4 repertoires of four donors were compared, and around 5.1% of clonotypes were shared. The four-donor shared clonotypes exceeded non-shared clonotypes in generation probability, with non-shared ones scoring lower.

The CDR3 covers 15 residues. Germline V gene lookup returns CDR1 SEHNR and CDR2 FQNEAQ (reference sequence). The V and J ends lost 1 base and 2 bases respectively, with 12 bases between them. The source is a woman aged 30 to 39 in good health. Sequenced: naive CD8+ T cells sorted from blood. The chain uses TRBV7-9 and TRBJ2-7; D is perhaps TRBD2 (5 bases). The CDR3 spells CASSLVGRPTYEQYF. Written as DNA, the CDR3 is TGTGCCAGCAGCTTAGTAGGGAGACCGACCTACGAGCAGTACTTC. Together with reference TRBV7-9 and TRBJ2-7, the CDR3 gives the full variable domain: DTGVSQNPRHKITKRGQNVTFRCDPISEHNRLYWYRQTLGQGPEFLTYFQNEAQLEKSRLLSDRFSAERPKGSFSTLEIQRTEQGDSAMYLCASSLVGRPTYEQYFGPGTRLTVT.